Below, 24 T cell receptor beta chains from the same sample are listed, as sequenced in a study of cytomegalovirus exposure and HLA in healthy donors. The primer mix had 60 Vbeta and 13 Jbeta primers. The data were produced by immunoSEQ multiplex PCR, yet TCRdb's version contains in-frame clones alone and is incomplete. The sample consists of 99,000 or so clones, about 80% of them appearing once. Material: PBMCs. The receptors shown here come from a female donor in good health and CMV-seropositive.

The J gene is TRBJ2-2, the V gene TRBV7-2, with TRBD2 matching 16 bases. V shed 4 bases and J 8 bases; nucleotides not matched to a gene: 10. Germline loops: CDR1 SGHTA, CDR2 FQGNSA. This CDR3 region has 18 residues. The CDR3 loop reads CASSSLGLAGGPEGELFF. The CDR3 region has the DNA TGTGCCAGCAGCTCCCTGGGACTAGCGGGAGGGCCCGAGGGGGAGCTGTTTTTT.

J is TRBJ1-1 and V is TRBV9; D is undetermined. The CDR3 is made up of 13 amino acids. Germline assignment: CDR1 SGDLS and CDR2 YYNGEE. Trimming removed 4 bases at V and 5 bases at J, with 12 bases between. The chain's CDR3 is CASSRDGVTEAFF. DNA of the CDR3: TGTGCCAGCAGCCGAGACGGAGTGACTGAAGCTTTCTTT.

The CDR3 spells CASSIRSNRGGYTF. CDR3 coding DNA: TGTGCCAGTAGTATTCGGTCAAACAGGGGTGGCTACACCTTC. V usage is TRBV19 and J usage is TRBJ1-2; TRBD1 matches at 7 bases. There are 14 residues in the CDR3. The V segment lost 3 bases and the J segment 7 bases; nucleotides outside the gene matches: 8. The germline CDR1 and CDR2 sequences are LNHDA and SQIVND (reference sequence).

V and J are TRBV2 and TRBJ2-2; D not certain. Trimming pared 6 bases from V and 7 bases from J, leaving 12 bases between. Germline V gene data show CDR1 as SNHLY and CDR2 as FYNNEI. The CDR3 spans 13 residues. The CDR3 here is CASSARHDGELFF. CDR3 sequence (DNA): TGTGCCAGCAGCGCCCGACACGACGGGGAGCTGTTTTTT.

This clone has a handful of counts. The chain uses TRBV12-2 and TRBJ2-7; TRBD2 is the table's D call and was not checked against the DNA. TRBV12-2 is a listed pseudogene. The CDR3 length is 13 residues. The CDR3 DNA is TGTGCAAGTCGCAGGAGTCGGCCCCTCGAGCAGTACTTC. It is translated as CASRRSRPLEQYF.

CDR3 in amino acids: CASSTTGTSGGIQTQYF. CDR3 nucleotide sequence: TGCGCCAGCAGCACGACCGGGACTAGCGGTGGCATCCAGACCCAGTACTTC. This chain uses TRBV5-1 with TRBJ2-5, with TRBD2 matching over 11 bases. Germline CDR1 reads SGHRS; CDR2 reads YFSETQ. The CDR3 loop spans 17 amino acids. Trimming at V came to 4 bases and at J to 6 bases, leaving 14 bases not matched to a gene.

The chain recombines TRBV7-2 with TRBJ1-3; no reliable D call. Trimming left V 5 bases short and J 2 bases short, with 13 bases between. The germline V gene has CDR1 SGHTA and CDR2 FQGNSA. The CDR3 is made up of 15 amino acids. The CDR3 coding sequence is TGTGCCAGCAGCCCCATTCGCAGGCCTGGAAACACCATATATTTT. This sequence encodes CASSPIRRPGNTIYF.

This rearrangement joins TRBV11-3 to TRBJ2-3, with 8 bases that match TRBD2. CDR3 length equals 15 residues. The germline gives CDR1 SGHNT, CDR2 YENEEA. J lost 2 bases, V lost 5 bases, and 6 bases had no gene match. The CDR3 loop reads CASSPGGGPTDTQYF. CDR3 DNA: TGTGCCAGCAGCCCCGGGGGGGGGCCCACAGATACGCAGTATTTT.

CDR3 region: CASSLLDKTYEQYF. The CDR3 DNA reads TGTGCCAGCAGTTTACTGGACAAGACCTACGAGCAGTACTTC. This chain links TRBV28 with TRBJ2-7, with TRBD1 as a possible D gene (5 bases). The length of the CDR3 is 14 residues. Trimming took off 2 bases at V and 2 bases at J, with 10 bases between the two ends. Germline values: CDR1 MDHEN, CDR2 SYDVKM.

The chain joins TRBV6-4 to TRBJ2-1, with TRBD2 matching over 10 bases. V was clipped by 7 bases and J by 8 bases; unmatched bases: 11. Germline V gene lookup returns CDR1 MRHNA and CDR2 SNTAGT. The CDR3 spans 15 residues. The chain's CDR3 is CASKDLAGERDEQFF. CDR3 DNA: TGTGCCAGCAAGGATCTAGCGGGAGAAAGGGATGAGCAGTTCTTC.

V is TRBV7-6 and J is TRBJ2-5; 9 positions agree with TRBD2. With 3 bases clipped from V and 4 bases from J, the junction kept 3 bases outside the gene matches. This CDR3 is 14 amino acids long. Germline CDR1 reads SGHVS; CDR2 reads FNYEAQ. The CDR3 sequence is CASSFSGSRETQYF. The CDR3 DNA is TGTGCCAGCAGCTTTAGCGGGAGCCGAGAGACCCAGTACTTC.

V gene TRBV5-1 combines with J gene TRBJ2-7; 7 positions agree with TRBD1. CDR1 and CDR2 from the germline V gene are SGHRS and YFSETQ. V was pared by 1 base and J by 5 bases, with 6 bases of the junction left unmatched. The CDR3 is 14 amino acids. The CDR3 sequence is CASSLWDSSNEQYF. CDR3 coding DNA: TGCGCCAGCAGCTTGTGGGACAGTAGCAACGAGCAGTACTTC.

The CDR3, as DNA: TGTGCCAGCAGCCTACTTTGGGGACTTGGCGGGGAGCTGTTTTTT. It is translated as CASSLLWGLGGELFF. This chain links TRBV28 with TRBJ2-2; tentatively, D is TRBD2 (6 bases). Germline values: CDR1 MDHEN, CDR2 SYDVKM. The CDR3 consists of 15 residues. Trimming removed 6 bases from V and 7 bases from J, with 18 bases in between.

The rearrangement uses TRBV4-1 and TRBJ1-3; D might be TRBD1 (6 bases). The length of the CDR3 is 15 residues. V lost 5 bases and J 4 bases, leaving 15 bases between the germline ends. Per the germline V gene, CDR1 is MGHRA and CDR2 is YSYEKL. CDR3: CASSFRVTGGNTIYF. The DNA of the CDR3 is TGCGCCAGCAGCTTCAGGGTGACAGGAGGAAACACCATATATTTT.

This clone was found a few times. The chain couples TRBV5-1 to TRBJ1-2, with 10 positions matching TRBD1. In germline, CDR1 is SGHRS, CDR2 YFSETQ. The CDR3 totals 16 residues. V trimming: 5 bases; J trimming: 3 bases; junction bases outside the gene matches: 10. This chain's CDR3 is CASRNGQGVRDYGYTF. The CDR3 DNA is TGCGCCAGCAGAAATGGACAGGGGGTACGTGACTATGGCTACACCTTC.

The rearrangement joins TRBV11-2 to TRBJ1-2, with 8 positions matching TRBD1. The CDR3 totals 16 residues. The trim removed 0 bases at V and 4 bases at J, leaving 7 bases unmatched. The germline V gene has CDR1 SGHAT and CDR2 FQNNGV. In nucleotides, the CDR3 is TGTGCCAGCAGCTTAGAGACAGGGGTGAGGGGCTATGGCTACACCTTC. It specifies CASSLETGVRGYGYTF.

CDR3 nucleotides: TGCGCCAGCAGTGGATCAGGGGTCAACACCGGGGAGCTGTTTTTT. Residues: CASSGSGVNTGELFF. V usage is TRBV10-1 and J usage is TRBJ2-2, with D tentatively TRBD1 (6 bases). The CDR3 is 15 residues long. Germline V gene sequence: CDR1 WNHNN, CDR2 SYGVQD (reference sequence). V dropped 4 bases and J dropped 2 bases, with 11 bases sitting between them.

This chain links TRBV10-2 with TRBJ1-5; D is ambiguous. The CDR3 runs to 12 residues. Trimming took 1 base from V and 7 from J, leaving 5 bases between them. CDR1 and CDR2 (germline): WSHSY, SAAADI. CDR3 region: CASSEYGQPQHF. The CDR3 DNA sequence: TGCGCCAGCAGTGAGTACGGGCAGCCCCAGCATTTT.

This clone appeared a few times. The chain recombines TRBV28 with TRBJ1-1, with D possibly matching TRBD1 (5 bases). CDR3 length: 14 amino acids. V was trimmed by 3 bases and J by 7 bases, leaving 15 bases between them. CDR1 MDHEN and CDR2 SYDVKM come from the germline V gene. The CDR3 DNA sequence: TGTGCCAGCAGTTTGGTGGTGGTGGGGCGTGAAGCTTTCTTT. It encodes CASSLVVVGREAFF.

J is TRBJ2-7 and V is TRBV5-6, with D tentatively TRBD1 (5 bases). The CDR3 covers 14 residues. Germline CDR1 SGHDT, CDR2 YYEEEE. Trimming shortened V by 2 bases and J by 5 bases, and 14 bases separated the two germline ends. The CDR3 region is CASSLGDLIHEQYF. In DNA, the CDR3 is TGTGCCAGCAGCTTAGGGGATCTTATCCACGAGCAGTACTTC.

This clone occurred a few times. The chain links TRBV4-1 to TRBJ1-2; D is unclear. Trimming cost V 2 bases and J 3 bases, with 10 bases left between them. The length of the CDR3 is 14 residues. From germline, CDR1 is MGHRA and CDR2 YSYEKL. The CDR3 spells CASSQFPVDYGYTF. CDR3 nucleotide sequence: TGCGCCAGCAGCCAATTCCCAGTCGACTATGGCTACACCTTC.

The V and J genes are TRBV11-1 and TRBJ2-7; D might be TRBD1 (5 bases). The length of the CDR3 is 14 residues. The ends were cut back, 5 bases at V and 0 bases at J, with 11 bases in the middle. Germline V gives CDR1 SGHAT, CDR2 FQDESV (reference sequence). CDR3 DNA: TGTGCCAGCAGCCTCAGGGAAAGCTCCTACGAGCAGTACTTC. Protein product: CASSLRESSYEQYF.

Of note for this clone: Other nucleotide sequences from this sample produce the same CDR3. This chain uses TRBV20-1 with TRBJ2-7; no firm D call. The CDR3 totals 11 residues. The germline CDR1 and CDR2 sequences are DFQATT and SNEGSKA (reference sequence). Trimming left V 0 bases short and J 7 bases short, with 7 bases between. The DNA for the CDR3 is TGCAGTGCTAGAGAAACCCGGGAGCAGTACTTC. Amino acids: CSARETREQYF.

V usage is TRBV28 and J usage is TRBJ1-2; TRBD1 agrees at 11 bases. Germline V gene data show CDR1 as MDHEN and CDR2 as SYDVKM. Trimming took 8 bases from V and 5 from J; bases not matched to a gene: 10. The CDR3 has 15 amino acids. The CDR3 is CASAPGTGGGYGYTF. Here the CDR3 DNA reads TGTGCCAGCGCGCCCGGGACAGGGGGTGGGTATGGCTACACCTTC.